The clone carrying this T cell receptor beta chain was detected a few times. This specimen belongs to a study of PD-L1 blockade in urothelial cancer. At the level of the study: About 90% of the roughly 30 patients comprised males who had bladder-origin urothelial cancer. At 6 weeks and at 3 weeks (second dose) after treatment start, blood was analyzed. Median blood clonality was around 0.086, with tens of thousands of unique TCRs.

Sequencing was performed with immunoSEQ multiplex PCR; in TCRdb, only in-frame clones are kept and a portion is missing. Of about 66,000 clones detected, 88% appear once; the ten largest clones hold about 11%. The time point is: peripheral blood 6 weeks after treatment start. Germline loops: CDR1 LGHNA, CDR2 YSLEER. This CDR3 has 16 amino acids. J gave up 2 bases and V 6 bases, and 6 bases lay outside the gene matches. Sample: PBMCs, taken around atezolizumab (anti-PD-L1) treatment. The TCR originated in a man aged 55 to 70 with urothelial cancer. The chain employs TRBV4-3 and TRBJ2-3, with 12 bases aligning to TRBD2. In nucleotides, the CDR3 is TGCGCCAGCAGTTTCGGACTAGCGGGATCCACAGATACGCAGTATTTT. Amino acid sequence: CASSFGLAGSTDTQYF.